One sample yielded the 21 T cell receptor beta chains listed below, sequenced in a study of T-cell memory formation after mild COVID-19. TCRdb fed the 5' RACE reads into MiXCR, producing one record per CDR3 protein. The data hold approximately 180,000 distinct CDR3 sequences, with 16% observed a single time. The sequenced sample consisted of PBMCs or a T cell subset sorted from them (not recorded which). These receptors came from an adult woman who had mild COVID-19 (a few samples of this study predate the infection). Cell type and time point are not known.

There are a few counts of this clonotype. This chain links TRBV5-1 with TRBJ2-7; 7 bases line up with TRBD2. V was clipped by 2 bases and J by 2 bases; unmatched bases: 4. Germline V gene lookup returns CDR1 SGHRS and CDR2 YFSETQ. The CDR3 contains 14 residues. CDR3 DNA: TGCGCCAGCAGCTTACCCGGGACTACCTACGAGCAGTACTTC. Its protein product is CASSLPGTTYEQYF.

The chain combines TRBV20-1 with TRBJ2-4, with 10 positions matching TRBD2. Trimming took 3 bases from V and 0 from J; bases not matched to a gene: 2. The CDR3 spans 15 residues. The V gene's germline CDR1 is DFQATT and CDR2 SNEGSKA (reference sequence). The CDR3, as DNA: TGCAGTGCTAGTTCTAGCGGGGGAGCCAAAAACATTCAGTACTTC. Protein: CSASSSGGAKNIQYF.

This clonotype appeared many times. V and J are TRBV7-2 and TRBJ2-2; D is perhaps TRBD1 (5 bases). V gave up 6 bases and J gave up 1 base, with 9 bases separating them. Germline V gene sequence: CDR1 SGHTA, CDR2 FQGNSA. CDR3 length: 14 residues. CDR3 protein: CASSSGRNTGELFF. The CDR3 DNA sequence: TGTGCCAGCAGTTCAGGGCGGAACACCGGGGAGCTGTTTTTT.

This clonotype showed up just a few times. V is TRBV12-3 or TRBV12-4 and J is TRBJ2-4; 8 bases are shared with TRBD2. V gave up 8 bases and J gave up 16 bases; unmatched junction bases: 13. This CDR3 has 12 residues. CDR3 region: CASGTREGLFYF. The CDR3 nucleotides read TGTGCCAGCGGTACACGGGAGGGCTTATTTTACTTC.

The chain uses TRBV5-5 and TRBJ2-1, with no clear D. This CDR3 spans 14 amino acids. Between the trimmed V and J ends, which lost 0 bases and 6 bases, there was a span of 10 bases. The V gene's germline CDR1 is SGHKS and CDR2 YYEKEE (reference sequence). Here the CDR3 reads CASSLEGEGNEQFF. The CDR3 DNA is TGTGCCAGCAGCTTGGAAGGAGAAGGCAATGAGCAGTTCTTC. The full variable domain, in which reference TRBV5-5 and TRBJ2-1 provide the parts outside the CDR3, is DAGVTQSPTHLIKTRGQQVTLRCSPISGHKSVSWYQQVLGQGPQFIFQYYEKEERGRGNFPDRFSARQFPNYSSELNVNALLLGDSALYLCASSLEGEGNEQFFGPGTRLTVL.

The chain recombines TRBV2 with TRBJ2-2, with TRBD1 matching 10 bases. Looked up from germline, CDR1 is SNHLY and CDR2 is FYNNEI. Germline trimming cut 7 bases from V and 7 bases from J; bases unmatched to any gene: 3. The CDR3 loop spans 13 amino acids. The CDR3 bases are TGTGCCAGCAACGGACAGGGGGTCGGGGAGCTGTTTTTT. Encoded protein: CASNGQGVGELFF.

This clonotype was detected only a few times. CDR3 bases: TGTGCCAGCAGCGAGACCAGGGGGCACAATGAGCAGTTCTTC. Amino acid sequence: CASSETRGHNEQFF. The rearrangement links TRBV12-3 or TRBV12-4 to TRBJ2-1; 8 bases are a match to TRBD1. The CDR3 runs to 14 residues. J lost 5 bases, V lost 6 bases, and 6 bases had no gene match.

The CDR3 spells CAWSSGHLYEQYF. The CDR3, as DNA: TGTGCCTGGAGTTCGGGACACCTCTACGAGCAGTACTTC. The rearrangement links TRBV30 to TRBJ2-7, with D possibly matching TRBD1 (6 bases). The CDR3 has 13 residues. From germline, CDR1 is GTSNPN and CDR2 SVGIG (reference sequence). V lost 2 bases and J lost 3, with 11 bases in between.

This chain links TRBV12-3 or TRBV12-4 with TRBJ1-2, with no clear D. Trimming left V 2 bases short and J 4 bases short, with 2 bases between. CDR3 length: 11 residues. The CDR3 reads CASSLSYGYTF. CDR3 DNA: TGTGCCAGCAGTTTAAGCTATGGCTACACCTTC.

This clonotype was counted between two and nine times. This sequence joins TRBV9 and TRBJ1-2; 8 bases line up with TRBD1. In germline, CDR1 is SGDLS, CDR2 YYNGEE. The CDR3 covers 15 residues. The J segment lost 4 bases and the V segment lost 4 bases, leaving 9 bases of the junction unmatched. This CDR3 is CASSTYRGKSYGYTF. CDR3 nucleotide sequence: TGTGCCAGCAGCACGTACAGGGGGAAGAGCTATGGCTACACCTTC.

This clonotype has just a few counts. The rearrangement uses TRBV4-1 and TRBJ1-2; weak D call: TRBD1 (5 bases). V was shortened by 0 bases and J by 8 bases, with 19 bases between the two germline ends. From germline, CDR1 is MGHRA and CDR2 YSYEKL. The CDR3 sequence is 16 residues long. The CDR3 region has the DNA TGCGCCAGCAGCCAAGATGCCTCATGGAGGGGAGGAGGCTACACCTTC. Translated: CASSQDASWRGGGYTF.

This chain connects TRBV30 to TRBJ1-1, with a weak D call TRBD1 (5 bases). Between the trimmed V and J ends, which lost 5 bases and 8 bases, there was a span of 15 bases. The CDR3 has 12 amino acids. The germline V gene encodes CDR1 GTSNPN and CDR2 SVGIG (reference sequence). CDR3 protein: CAWDRGLAEAFF. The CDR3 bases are TGTGCCTGGGATAGGGGACTCGCAGAAGCTTTCTTT. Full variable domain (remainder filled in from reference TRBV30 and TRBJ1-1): SQTIHQWPATLVQPVGSPLSLECTVEGTSNPNLYWYRQAAGRGLQLLFYSVGIGQISSEVPQNLSASRPQDRQFILSSKKLLLSDSGFYLCAWDRGLAEAFFGQGTRLTVV.

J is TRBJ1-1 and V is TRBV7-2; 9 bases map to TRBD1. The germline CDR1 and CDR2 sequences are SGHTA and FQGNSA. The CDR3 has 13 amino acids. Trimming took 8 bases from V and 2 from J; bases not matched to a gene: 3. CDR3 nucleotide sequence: TGTGCCAGCGGACAGGGGCCCAACACTGAAGCTTTCTTT. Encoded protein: CASGQGPNTEAFF.

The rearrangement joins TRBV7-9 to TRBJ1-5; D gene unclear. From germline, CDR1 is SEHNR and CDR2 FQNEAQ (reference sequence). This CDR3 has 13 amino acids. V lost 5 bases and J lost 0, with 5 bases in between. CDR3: CASSPLSNQPQHF. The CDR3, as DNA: TGTGCCAGCAGCCCTCTTAGCAATCAGCCCCAGCATTTT.

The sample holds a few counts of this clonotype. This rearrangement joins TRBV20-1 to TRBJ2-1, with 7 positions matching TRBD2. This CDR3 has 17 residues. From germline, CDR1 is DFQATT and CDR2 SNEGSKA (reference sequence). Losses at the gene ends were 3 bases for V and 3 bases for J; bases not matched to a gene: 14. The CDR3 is CSASSSGGGSSYNEQFF. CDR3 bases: TGCAGTGCTAGTTCGTCGGGCGGCGGGAGTAGCTACAATGAGCAGTTCTTC.

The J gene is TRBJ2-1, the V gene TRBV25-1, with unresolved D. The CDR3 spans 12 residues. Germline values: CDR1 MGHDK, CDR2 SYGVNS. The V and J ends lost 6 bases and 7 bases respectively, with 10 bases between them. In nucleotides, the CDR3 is TGTGCCAGCAGCAAACTGTGGAATGAGCAGTTCTTC. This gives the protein CASSKLWNEQFF.

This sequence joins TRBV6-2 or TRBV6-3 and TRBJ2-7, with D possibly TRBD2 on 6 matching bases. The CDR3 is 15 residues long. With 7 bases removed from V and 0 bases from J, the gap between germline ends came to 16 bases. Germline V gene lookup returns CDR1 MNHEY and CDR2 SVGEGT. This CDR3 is CASIKKEGFSYEQYF. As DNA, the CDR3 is TGTGCCAGCATTAAAAAGGAGGGATTCTCCTACGAGCAGTACTTC.

The CDR3 is CASSPRQDSYEQYF. The CDR3 nucleotides read TGTGCCAGCAGCCCTAGACAGGACTCCTACGAGCAGTACTTC. The genes are TRBV11-2 and TRBJ2-7; D may be TRBD1 (6 bases). The germline V and J ends were trimmed by 5 bases and 0 bases, with 11 bases remaining between them. The CDR3 runs 14 residues. Looked up from germline, CDR1 is SGHAT and CDR2 is FQNNGV.

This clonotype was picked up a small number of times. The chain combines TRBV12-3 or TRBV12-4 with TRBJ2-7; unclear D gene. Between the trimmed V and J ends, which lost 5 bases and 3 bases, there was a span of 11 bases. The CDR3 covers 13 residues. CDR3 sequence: CASSPGRRYEQYF. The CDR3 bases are TGTGCCAGCAGTCCCGGGCGCCGCTACGAGCAGTACTTC.

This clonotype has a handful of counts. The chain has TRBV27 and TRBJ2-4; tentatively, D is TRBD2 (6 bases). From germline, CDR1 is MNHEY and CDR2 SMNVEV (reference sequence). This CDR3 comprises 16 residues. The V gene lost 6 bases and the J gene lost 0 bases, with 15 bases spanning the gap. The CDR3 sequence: CASSPGLIIAKNIQYF. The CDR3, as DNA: TGTGCCAGCAGCCCGGGACTTATTATAGCCAAAAACATTCAGTACTTC.

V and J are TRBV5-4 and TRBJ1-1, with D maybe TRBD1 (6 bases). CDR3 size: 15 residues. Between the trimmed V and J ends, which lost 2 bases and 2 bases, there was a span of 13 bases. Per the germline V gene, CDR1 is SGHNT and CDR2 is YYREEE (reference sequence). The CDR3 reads CASSFITGINTEAFF. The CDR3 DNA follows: TGTGCCAGCAGCTTTATTACAGGGATTAACACTGAAGCTTTCTTT.